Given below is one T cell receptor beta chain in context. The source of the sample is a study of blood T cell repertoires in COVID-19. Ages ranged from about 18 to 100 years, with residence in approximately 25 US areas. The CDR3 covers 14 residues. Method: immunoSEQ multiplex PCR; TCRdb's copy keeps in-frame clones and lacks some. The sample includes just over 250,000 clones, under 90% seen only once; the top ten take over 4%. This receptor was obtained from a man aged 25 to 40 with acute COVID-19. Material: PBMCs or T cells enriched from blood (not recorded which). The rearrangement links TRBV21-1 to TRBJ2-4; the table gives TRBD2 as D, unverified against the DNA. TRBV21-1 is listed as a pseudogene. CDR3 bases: TGTGCCAGCAGCTCGGTCGAGGACAAAAACATTCAGTACTTC. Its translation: CASSSVEDKNIQYF.